This is a list of T cell receptor beta chains from one sample in a study of blood T cell repertoires in COVID-19. The repertoire was sequenced with immunoSEQ multiplex PCR; TCRdb's copy has only in-frame clones and lacks some. The sample includes 250,000 to 350,000 clones, around 87% of them seen just once. Source material: peripheral blood. These receptors were obtained from a woman in her forties or fifties who had recovered from COVID-19. CDR3s include the opening cysteine and the closing phenylalanine or tryptophan. A D gene is named only where the DNA matches it firmly. Rows give clone size only sometimes, using once, few, many, or a class for an expanded clone.

j_call: TRBJ1-1
d_call: .
v_call: TRBV19
cdr3_length: 14
clone_size: .
cdr3_aa: CASSRSTVNTEAFF
cdr3_nt: TGTGCCAGCAGTCGATCGACAGTGAACACTGAAGCTTTCTTT

j_call: TRBJ1-4
d_call: .
v_call: TRBV12-3/TRBV12-4
cdr3_length: 13
clone_size: .
cdr3_aa: CASSLRGNEKLFF
cdr3_nt: TGTGCCAGCAGTTTACGGGGGAATGAAAAACTGTTTTTT

j_call: TRBJ1-2
d_call: .
v_call: TRBV12-3/TRBV12-4
cdr3_length: 12
clone_size: once
cdr3_aa: CASSPDSYGYTF
cdr3_nt: TGTGCCAGCAGTCCGGACAGCTATGGCTACACCTTC

j_call: TRBJ1-5
d_call: TRBD1
v_call: TRBV5-1
cdr3_length: 16
clone_size: .
cdr3_aa: CASSEGQGGSNQPQHF
cdr3_nt: TGCGCCAGCAGCGAGGGACAGGGTGGTAGCAATCAGCCCCAGCATTTT

j_call: TRBJ2-7
d_call: TRBD1
v_call: TRBV28
cdr3_length: 16
clone_size: .
cdr3_aa: CASSSSGQGKTYEQYF
cdr3_nt: TGTGCCAGCAGTTCATCGGGACAGGGGAAAACCTACGAGCAGTACTTC

j_call: TRBJ2-2
d_call: .
v_call: TRBV4-3
cdr3_length: 17
clone_size: .
cdr3_aa: CASSQDQASLNTGELFF
cdr3_nt: TGCGCCAGCAGCCAAGATCAGGCAAGCCTGAACACCGGGGAGCTGTTTTTT

j_call: TRBJ2-5
d_call: TRBD2
v_call: TRBV4-2
cdr3_length: 15
clone_size: .
cdr3_aa: CASSQDQLAEETQYF
cdr3_nt: TGTGCCAGCAGCCAAGATCAGCTAGCGGAAGAGACCCAGTACTTC

j_call: TRBJ2-7
d_call: TRBD1
v_call: TRBV7-2
cdr3_length: 15
clone_size: few
cdr3_aa: CASSPTGTGGYEQYF
cdr3_nt: TGTGCCAGCAGCCCCACCGGGACAGGGGGCTACGAGCAGTACTTC

j_call: TRBJ1-3
d_call: TRBD1
v_call: TRBV3-1/TRBV3-2
cdr3_length: 17
clone_size: .
cdr3_aa: CASSQAGTEHSGNTIYF
cdr3_nt: TGTGCCAGCAGCCAAGCCGGGACAGAACACTCTGGAAACACCATATATTTT

j_call: TRBJ1-2
d_call: TRBD1
v_call: TRBV6-5
cdr3_length: 13
clone_size: .
cdr3_aa: CASSYLQGGGYTF
cdr3_nt: TGTGCCAGCAGTTACTTACAGGGGGGTGGCTACACCTTC

j_call: TRBJ2-6
d_call: .
v_call: TRBV28
cdr3_length: 16
clone_size: .
cdr3_aa: CASSLPPGTGANVLTF
cdr3_nt: TGTGCCAGCAGTTTACCCCCAGGCACTGGGGCCAACGTCCTGACTTTC

j_call: TRBJ2-4
d_call: TRBD2
v_call: TRBV15
cdr3_length: 19
clone_size: .
cdr3_aa: CATSRAAVPAGVAKNIQYF
cdr3_nt: TGTGCCACCAGCAGAGCCGCTGTTCCAGCGGGGGTAGCCAAAAACATTCAGTACTTC

j_call: TRBJ1-2
d_call: .
v_call: TRBV7-9
cdr3_length: 13
clone_size: .
cdr3_aa: CASSDIRGPGYTF
cdr3_nt: TGTGCCAGCAGCGACATCAGAGGGCCTGGCTACACCTTC

j_call: TRBJ2-3
d_call: .
v_call: TRBV29-1
cdr3_length: 11
clone_size: once
cdr3_aa: CSVIRLGTQYF
cdr3_nt: TGCAGCGTTATTAGACTAGGTACGCAGTATTTT

j_call: TRBJ2-3
d_call: TRBD2
v_call: TRBV10-3
cdr3_length: 17
clone_size: .
cdr3_aa: CAISETLAGGRTDTQYF
cdr3_nt: TGTGCCATCAGTGAGACACTAGCGGGGGGACGGACAGATACGCAGTATTTT

j_call: TRBJ2-1
d_call: TRBD2
v_call: TRBV7-2
cdr3_length: 15
clone_size: .
cdr3_aa: CASSPSGGSYNEQFF
cdr3_nt: TGTGCCAGCAGCCCTAGCGGTGGTTCCTACAATGAGCAGTTCTTC

j_call: TRBJ1-4
d_call: TRBD1
v_call: TRBV4-1
cdr3_length: 15
clone_size: .
cdr3_aa: CASSQPTGRWEKLFF
cdr3_nt: TGCGCCAGCAGCCAGCCGACAGGGAGGTGGGAAAAACTGTTTTTT

j_call: TRBJ1-1
d_call: TRBD1
v_call: TRBV10-2
cdr3_length: 17
clone_size: .
cdr3_aa: CASKEGTGGSLVTEAFF
cdr3_nt: TGCGCCAGCAAGGAGGGGACAGGGGGCTCTCTCGTCACTGAAGCTTTCTTT

j_call: TRBJ1-1
d_call: .
v_call: TRBV4-1
cdr3_length: 15
clone_size: .
cdr3_aa: CASSYHTRGNTEAFF
cdr3_nt: TGCGCCAGCAGCTACCATACGCGGGGTAACACTGAAGCTTTCTTT

j_call: TRBJ1-4
d_call: TRBD1
v_call: TRBV6-5
cdr3_length: 15
clone_size: .
cdr3_aa: CASSPQMTGNEKLFF
cdr3_nt: TGTGCCAGCAGTCCACAGATGACAGGGAATGAAAAACTGTTTTTT

j_call: TRBJ2-3
d_call: .
v_call: TRBV2
cdr3_length: 11
clone_size: .
cdr3_aa: CASRLTDTQYF
cdr3_nt: TGTGCCAGCAGGTTAACAGATACGCAGTATTTT